The clone carrying this T cell receptor beta chain has only a few counts. What it binds is unknown. This entry is derived from a study of T cells in Graves' hyperthyroidism and ophthalmopathy. General observations from the study: Ophthalmopathy prediction by the model preceded onset by a median about 6.5 months.

The investigators amplified TCR beta CDR3 regions from RNA transcripts. The HTBI set primed first-round TCR CDR3 RT-PCR. From the multiplex PCR reads, TCRdb called clonotypes with MiXCR, one entry per CDR3 protein. Among 500,000 to 650,000 distinct CDR3 sequences, around 20% were seen once, and the ten largest hold approximately 50%. Sequences were obtained from blood. The clonotype comes from a middle-aged man with Graves' ophthalmopathy.

The CDR3 sequence is CASSVLGQGNEQFF. The CDR3 region has the DNA TGTGCCAGCAGCGTACTGGGACAGGGGAATGAGCAGTTCTTC. V and J are TRBV27 and TRBJ2-1; 10 positions match TRBD1. This CDR3 region has 14 residues. Germline trimming cut 6 bases from V and 7 bases from J; bases unmatched to any gene: 6. Germline CDR1 and CDR2: MNHEY and SMNVEV (reference sequence).